The T cell receptor (beta chain) described here comes from a study of T and B cells in COVID-19 patients. Study summary: COVID-19 patients gave peripheral blood either during active infection or after recovery. In the active-infection cohort, 18 of 20 patients had comorbidities linked to unfavorable COVID-19 outcome.

Each TRB amplification used roughly 230-550 ng of genomic DNA from blood. This clonotype was observed a few times. TRB rearrangements were amplified by multiplex PCR with BIOMED2 TRB-A/B primers. MiXCR, run by TCRdb on the multiplex PCR reads, gives a single entry per CDR3 protein. The top ten hold 27% of the sample, which has about 9,500 distinct CDR3 sequences, 25% to 30% seen once. Germline values: CDR1 MNHEY, CDR2 SMNVEV (reference sequence). The CDR3 consists of 16 residues. Trimming took 8 bases from V and 0 from J, leaving 17 bases between them. Sequencing was done on a sample of blood. The chain uses TRBV27 and TRBJ1-3; D perhaps matches TRBD1 (6 bases). The TCR originated in a human donor who had recovered from COVID-19. The CDR3 DNA sequence: TGTGCCAGCGCCCCGGGGGGGGCAATCTCTGGAAACACCATATATTTT. Protein sequence: CASAPGGAISGNTIYF.